What follows are 24 T cell receptor beta chains derived from one specimen sequenced in a study of T cell responses to AZD1222 COVID-19 vaccine. TCRdb keeps only in-frame clones here, not all; method: immunoSEQ multiplex PCR. This sample has tens of thousands of clones, with 80% to 90% found just once. The specimen comprised peripheral blood, sampled on day 0 of AZD1222 vaccination. The source is an adult in good health.

This rearrangement joins TRBV24-1 to TRBJ2-1; D remains ambiguous. V lost 4 bases and J 1 base, leaving 10 bases between the germline ends. The CDR3 runs 15 residues. Germline V CDR1 and CDR2: KGHDR, SFDVKD. The chain's CDR3 is CATSETHSSYNEQFF. The CDR3 nucleotides are TGTGCCACCAGTGAAACACATTCGTCCTACAATGAGCAGTTCTTC.

The chain employs TRBV7-3 and TRBJ1-1; D is undetermined. V shed 2 bases and J shed 1 base, with 8 bases lying between them. Germline CDR1 and CDR2: SGHTA and FQGTGA. The CDR3 length is 14 residues. The CDR3 DNA sequence: TGTGCCAGCAGCTTATTGGCAGCGAACACTGAAGCTTTCTTT. Translated, it gives CASSLLAANTEAFF.

The V call is TRBV4-1, the J call TRBJ1-4; TRBD1 agrees at 8 bases. The CDR3 consists of 16 residues. CDR1 MGHRA and CDR2 YSYEKL come from the germline V gene. V gave up 4 bases and J gave up 8 bases; unmatched junction bases: 12. CDR3 residues: CASSRAVGQGSEKLFF. CDR3 in DNA: TGCGCCAGCAGCCGAGCCGTTGGACAGGGATCCGAAAAACTGTTTTTT.

This rearrangement joins TRBV14 to TRBJ2-2, with 10 bases matching TRBD2. From germline, CDR1 is SGHDN and CDR2 FVKESK. The V and J ends lost 2 bases and 5 bases, in that order; junction bases with no gene match: 5. The CDR3 contains 16 residues. CDR3 DNA sequence: TGTGCCAGCAGCCAACTAGCGGGAGTGGCGACCGGGGAGCTGTTTTTT. This translates into CASSQLAGVATGELFF.

The chain combines TRBV29-1 with TRBJ2-7; D may be TRBD1 (6 bases). In germline, CDR1 is SQVTM, CDR2 ANQGSEA. The CDR3 totals 14 residues. Deletions cut 4 bases from V and 2 bases from J, with 15 bases between. Here the CDR3 DNA reads TGCAGCGTTGCCCCTCGACAGGCGGCCTACGAGCAGTACTTC. It is translated as CSVAPRQAAYEQYF.

The sample holds one count of this clone. The chain carries TRBV28 and TRBJ1-1; D gene ambiguous. Germline V CDR1 and CDR2: MDHEN, SYDVKM. The CDR3 contains 11 residues. V lost 10 bases to trimming and J lost 0 bases, with 6 bases between them. This chain's CDR3 is CATGVNTEAFF. DNA for the CDR3: TGTGCCACCGGAGTGAACACTGAAGCTTTCTTT. Using reference TRBV28 and TRBJ1-1 for the parts outside the CDR3, the full variable domain is DVKVTQSSRYLVKRTGEKVFLECVQDMDHENMFWYRQDPGLGLRLIYFSYDVKMKEKGDIPEGYSVSREKKERFSLILESASTNQTSMYLCATGVNTEAFFGQGTRLTVV.

This rearrangement joins TRBV19 to TRBJ2-3, with D possibly being TRBD2 (7 bases). The CDR3 contains 14 residues. V was trimmed by 7 bases and J by 3 bases, leaving 14 bases between them. From germline, CDR1 is LNHDA and CDR2 SQIVND (reference sequence). Here the CDR3 reads CASTVGGGTDTQYF. The CDR3 DNA follows: TGTGCCAGTACGGTGGGAGGGGGGACAGATACGCAGTATTTT.

The V call is TRBV7-9, the J call TRBJ2-3, with TRBD1 identical over 11 bases. The CDR3 sequence is 16 residues long. V shed 5 bases, J shed 6 bases, and the junction held 10 bases outside the gene matches. From germline, CDR1 is SEHNR and CDR2 FQNEAQ (reference sequence). CDR3 protein: CASSLIPGQGVDTQYF. As DNA, the CDR3 is TGTGCCAGCAGCCTAATCCCGGGACAGGGGGTGGATACGCAGTATTTT.

The J gene is TRBJ1-6, the V gene TRBV9; weak D call: TRBD1 (6 bases). Trimming removed 3 bases from V and 8 bases from J, with 18 bases in between. CDR1 and CDR2 from the germline V gene are SGDLS and YYNGEE. The length of the CDR3 is 16 residues. The CDR3 coding sequence is TGTGCCAGCAGCGCCCCAGGACGGGGGGCGCATTCACCCCTCCACTTT. Translation gives CASSAPGRGAHSPLHF.

The gene calls are TRBV10-3 and TRBJ2-2; possible D gene TRBD2, 7 bases. The length of the CDR3 is 17 residues. V gave up 2 bases and J gave up 6 bases, with 19 bases separating them. Germline V gene sequence: CDR1 ENHRY, CDR2 SYGVKD. CDR3: CAISEKVGGPDPGELFF. DNA for the CDR3: TGTGCCATCAGTGAGAAGGTCGGGGGGCCCGATCCCGGGGAGCTGTTTTTT.

The chain uses TRBV6-2 or TRBV6-3 and TRBJ2-7; the D is unclear. The germline V gene encodes CDR1 MNHEY and CDR2 SVGEGT. The CDR3 extends over 16 amino acids. Trimming removed 4 bases at V and 2 bases at J, with 18 bases between. The CDR3 here is CASSSGYQSHPYEQYF. CDR3 coding DNA: TGTGCCAGCAGTTCCGGATACCAAAGTCACCCCTACGAGCAGTACTTC.

In its sample, this clone was seen once. The chain has TRBV18 and TRBJ1-2; tentatively, D is TRBD1 (5 bases). V lost 1 base and J lost 6, with 9 bases in between. In germline, CDR1 is KGHSH, CDR2 LQKENI. CDR3 length equals 13 residues. The CDR3 DNA reads as TGTGCCAGCTCACCACGTAGGGGAGATGGCTACACCTTC. Its translation is CASSPRRGDGYTF.

The rearrangement uses TRBV9 and TRBJ2-6; 7 positions agree with TRBD1. The length of the CDR3 is 19 residues. The junction had 13 bases not matched to a gene; V was cut back by 4 bases and J by 0 bases. CDR1 SGDLS and CDR2 YYNGEE come from the germline V gene. CDR3 DNA: TGTGCCAGCAGCTTCGGGCTAGGGGGCGGAACCTCTGGGGCCAACGTCCTGACTTTC. This codes for CASSFGLGGGTSGANVLTF. Complete variable domain (other parts from reference TRBV9 and TRBJ2-6): DSGVTQTPKHLITATGQRVTLRCSPRSGDLSVYWYQQSLDQGLQFLIQYYNGEERAKGNILERFSAQQFPDLHSELNLSSLELGDSALYFCASSFGLGGGTSGANVLTFGAGSRLTVL.

The chain combines TRBV30 with TRBJ1-1; unclear D gene. In germline, CDR1 is GTSNPN, CDR2 SVGIG (reference sequence). Trimming pared 1 base from V and 1 base from J, leaving 7 bases between. The CDR3 is 13 amino acids. The CDR3 DNA reads TGTGCCTGGAGTGGGAACGCGAACACTGAAGCTTTCTTT. Residues: CAWSGNANTEAFF.

The chain carries TRBV5-1 and TRBJ2-3; D not certain. Germline CDR1 reads SGHRS; CDR2 reads YFSETQ. The CDR3 sequence is 14 residues long. V was clipped by 4 bases and J by 0 bases, with 9 bases between them. The CDR3 spells CASSTRSSTDTQYF. The CDR3 DNA follows: TGCGCCAGCAGCACGAGGAGTAGCACAGATACGCAGTATTTT. The variable domain in full, with the rest retrieved from reference TRBV5-1 and TRBJ2-3, is KAGVTQTPRYLIKTRGQQVTLSCSPISGHRSVSWYQQTPGQGLQFLFEYFSETQRNKGNFPGRFSGRQFSNSRSEMNVSTLELGDSALYLCASSTRSSTDTQYFGPGTRLTVL.

The genes are TRBV19 and TRBJ1-1; D is undetermined. Looked up from germline, CDR1 is LNHDA and CDR2 is SQIVND (reference sequence). With 3 bases removed from V and 6 bases from J, the gap between germline ends came to 8 bases. The CDR3 is made up of 12 amino acids. In DNA form, the CDR3 reads TGTGCCAGTAGTATCTCTGGGGCTGAAGCTTTCTTT. Translating gives CASSISGAEAFF.

This clone was detected a few times. CDR3 amino acids: CASSPSQVGRYGYTF. CDR3 nucleotides: TGTGCCAGCTCACCCTCCCAAGTGGGGCGCTATGGCTACACCTTC. This rearrangement joins TRBV18 to TRBJ1-2; possibly TRBD1 for D (5 bases). Trimming removed 3 bases from V and 4 bases from J, with 15 bases in between. Germline V gene lookup returns CDR1 KGHSH and CDR2 LQKENI. This CDR3 region has 15 residues. The whole variable domain, filled in from reference TRBV18 and TRBJ1-2, reads NAGVMQNPRHLVRRRGQEARLRCSPMKGHSHVYWYRQLPEEGLKFMVYLQKENIIDESGMPKERFSAEFPKEGPSILRIQQVVRGDSAAYFCASSPSQVGRYGYTFGSGTRLTVV.

This sequence joins TRBV5-1 and TRBJ2-5, with TRBD1 matching over 8 bases. Germline lookup yields CDR1 SGHRS and CDR2 YFSETQ. J was trimmed by 7 bases and V by 10 bases; bases with no gene match: 15. The CDR3 is made up of 14 amino acids. The CDR3 DNA reads TGCGCCTCACGAAACTTGACAGGGGTTGGGACCCAGTACTTC. Its translation is CASRNLTGVGTQYF. Using reference TRBV5-1 and TRBJ2-5 for the parts outside the CDR3, the full variable domain is KAGVTQTPRYLIKTRGQQVTLSCSPISGHRSVSWYQQTPGQGLQFLFEYFSETQRNKGNFPGRFSGRQFSNSRSEMNVSTLELGDSALYLCASRNLTGVGTQYFGPGTRLLVL.

This sequence joins TRBV27 and TRBJ2-3, with D unclear. The CDR3 contains 13 residues. In germline, CDR1 is MNHEY, CDR2 SMNVEV (reference sequence). The V end was cut by 7 bases, the J end by 0 bases, with 8 bases between. CDR3 loop: CASNGGSTDTQYF. The CDR3, as DNA: TGTGCCAGCAACGGCGGTAGCACAGATACGCAGTATTTT.

The rearrangement uses TRBV14 and TRBJ2-7; 7 nucleotides line up with TRBD1. The germline V gene has CDR1 SGHDN and CDR2 FVKESK. The J segment lost 1 base and the V segment lost 2 bases, leaving 8 bases of the junction unmatched. CDR3 length equals 16 residues. CDR3 loop: CASSQQTGPLSYEQYF. DNA for the CDR3: TGTGCCAGCAGCCAACAGACAGGGCCTCTTTCCTACGAGCAGTACTTC.

This chain joins TRBV6-4 and TRBJ2-1; 8 bases line up with TRBD2. V lost 2 bases and J lost 2; bases outside the gene matches: 14. The CDR3 length is 19 residues. Germline V gives CDR1 MRHNA, CDR2 SNTAGT. The CDR3 coding sequence is TGTGCCAGCAGTGACATTGCGGGAGGTTCATCCTCCACCTACAATGAGCAGTTCTTC. Translated, it gives CASSDIAGGSSSTYNEQFF.

The V call is TRBV7-2, the J call TRBJ1-2; D is perhaps TRBD1 (6 bases). The CDR3 has 13 amino acids. CDR1 is SGHTA, CDR2 FQGNSA, per germline. Trimming stripped 2 bases from V and 4 bases from J, with 8 bases between. The CDR3 is CASSLQGSYGYTF. CDR3 nucleotides: TGTGCCAGCAGCTTACAGGGGTCCTATGGCTACACCTTC.

The chain carries TRBV28 and TRBJ2-1; D remains unclear. The germline CDR1 and CDR2 sequences are MDHEN and SYDVKM. The V and J ends lost 8 bases and 9 bases respectively, with 14 bases between them. The CDR3 consists of 12 residues. The DNA for the CDR3 is TGTGCCAGCGGGTGGAGTCATAGTGAGCAGTTCTTC. Protein product: CASGWSHSEQFF. The variable domain in full, with the rest retrieved from reference TRBV28 and TRBJ2-1, is DVKVTQSSRYLVKRTGEKVFLECVQDMDHENMFWYRQDPGLGLRLIYFSYDVKMKEKGDIPEGYSVSREKKERFSLILESASTNQTSMYLCASGWSHSEQFFGPGTRLTVL.

The rearrangement links TRBV25-1 to TRBJ1-1, with D unresolved. This CDR3 contains 13 residues. Trimming left V 4 bases short and J 8 bases short, with 14 bases between. Germline V CDR1 and CDR2: MGHDK, SYGVNS. CDR3 sequence reads: CASSGNIAIEAFF. Written as DNA, the CDR3 is TGTGCCAGCAGTGGAAACATAGCGATCGAAGCTTTCTTT.